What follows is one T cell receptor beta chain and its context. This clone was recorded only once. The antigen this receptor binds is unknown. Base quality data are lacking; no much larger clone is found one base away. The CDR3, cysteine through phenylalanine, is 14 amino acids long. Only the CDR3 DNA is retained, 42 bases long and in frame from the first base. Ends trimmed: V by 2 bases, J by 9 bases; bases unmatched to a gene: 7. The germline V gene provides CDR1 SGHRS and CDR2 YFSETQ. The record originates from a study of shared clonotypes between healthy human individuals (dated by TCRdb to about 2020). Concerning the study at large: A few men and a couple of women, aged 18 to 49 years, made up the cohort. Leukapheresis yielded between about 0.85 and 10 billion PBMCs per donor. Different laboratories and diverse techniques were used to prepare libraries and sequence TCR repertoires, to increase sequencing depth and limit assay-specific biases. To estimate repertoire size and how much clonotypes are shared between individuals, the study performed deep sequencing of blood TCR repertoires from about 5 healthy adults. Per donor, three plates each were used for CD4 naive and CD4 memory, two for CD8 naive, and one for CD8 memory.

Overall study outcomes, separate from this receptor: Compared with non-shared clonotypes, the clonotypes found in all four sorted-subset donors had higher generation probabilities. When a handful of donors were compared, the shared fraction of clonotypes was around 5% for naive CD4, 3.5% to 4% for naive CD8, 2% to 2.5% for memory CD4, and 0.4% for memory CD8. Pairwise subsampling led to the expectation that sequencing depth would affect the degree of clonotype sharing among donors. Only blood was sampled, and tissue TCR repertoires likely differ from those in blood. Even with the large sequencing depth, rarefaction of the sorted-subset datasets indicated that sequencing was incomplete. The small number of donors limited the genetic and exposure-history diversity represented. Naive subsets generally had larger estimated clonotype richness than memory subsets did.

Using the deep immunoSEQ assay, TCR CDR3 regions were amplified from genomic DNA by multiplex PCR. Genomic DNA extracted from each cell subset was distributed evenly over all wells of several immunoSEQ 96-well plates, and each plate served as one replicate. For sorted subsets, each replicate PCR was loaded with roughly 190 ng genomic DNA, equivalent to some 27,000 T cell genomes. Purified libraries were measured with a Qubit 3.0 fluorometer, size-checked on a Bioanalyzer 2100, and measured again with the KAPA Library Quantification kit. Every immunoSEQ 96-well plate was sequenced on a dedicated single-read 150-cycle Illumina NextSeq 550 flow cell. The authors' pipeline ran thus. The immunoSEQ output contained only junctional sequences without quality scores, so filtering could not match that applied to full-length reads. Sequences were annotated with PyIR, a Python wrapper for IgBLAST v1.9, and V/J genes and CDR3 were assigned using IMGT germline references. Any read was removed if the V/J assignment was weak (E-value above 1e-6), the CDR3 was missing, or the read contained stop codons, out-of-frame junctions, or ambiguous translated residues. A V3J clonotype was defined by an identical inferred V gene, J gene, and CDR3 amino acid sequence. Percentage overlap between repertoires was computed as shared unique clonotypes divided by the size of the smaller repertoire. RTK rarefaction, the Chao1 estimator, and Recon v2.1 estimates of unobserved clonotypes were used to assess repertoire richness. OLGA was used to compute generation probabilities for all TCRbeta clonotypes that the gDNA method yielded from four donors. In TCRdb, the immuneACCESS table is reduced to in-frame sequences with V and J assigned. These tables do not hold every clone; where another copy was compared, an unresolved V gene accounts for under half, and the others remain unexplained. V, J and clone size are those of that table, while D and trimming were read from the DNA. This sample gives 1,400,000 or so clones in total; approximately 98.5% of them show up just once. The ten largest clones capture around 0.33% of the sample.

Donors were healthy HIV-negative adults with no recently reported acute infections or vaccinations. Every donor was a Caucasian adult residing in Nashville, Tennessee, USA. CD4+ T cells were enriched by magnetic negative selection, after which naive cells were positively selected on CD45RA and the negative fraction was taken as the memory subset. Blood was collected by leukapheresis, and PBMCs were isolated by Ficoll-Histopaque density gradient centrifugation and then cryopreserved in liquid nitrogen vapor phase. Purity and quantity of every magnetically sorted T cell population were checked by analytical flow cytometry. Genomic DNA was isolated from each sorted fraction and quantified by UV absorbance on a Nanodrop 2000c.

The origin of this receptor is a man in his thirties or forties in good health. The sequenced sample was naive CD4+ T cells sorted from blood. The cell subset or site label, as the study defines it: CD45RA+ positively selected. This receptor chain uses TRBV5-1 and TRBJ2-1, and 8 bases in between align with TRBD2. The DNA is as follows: TGCGCCAGCAGCTTAAGGGCGGGAGGCACTGAGCAGTTCTTC. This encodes CASSLRAGGTEQFF.